The clone carrying this T cell receptor beta chain appeared many times. No antigen is known for it. The CDR3 is 15 residues long. V trimming: 8 bases; J trimming: 1 base; junction bases outside the gene matches: 10. Germline loops: CDR1 MNHEY, CDR2 SVGAGI. Prepared TCR beta cDNA libraries contained unique molecular identifiers. T cells numbering about 0.85 to 10 million yielded cDNA molecules that totaled roughly 500,000. TCRdb passed the PCR reads through MiXCR, listing each CDR3 protein once. The sample holds about 760,000 distinct CDR3 sequences; roughly 29% are singletons and the top ten take roughly 0.57%. This record comes from a study of post-analysis software for immune sequencing data. Findings and caveats of the study: Comparison with controls showed significantly lower normalized Chao1 diversity in multiple sclerosis patients. A few TRBV segments (TRBV5-6, TRBV5-1 and TRBV20-1 among them) occurred more frequently in patients than in controls.

This sequence joins TRBV6-5 and TRBJ2-5; 7 bases are shared with TRBD1. The receptor comes from a girl between 10 and 17 years old with multiple sclerosis. The sequenced material came from blood. The CDR3 region has the DNA TGTGCCAGCTCCCGGGACAGAAGGCTCCAAGAGACCCAGTACTTC. It codes for CASSRDRRLQETQYF.